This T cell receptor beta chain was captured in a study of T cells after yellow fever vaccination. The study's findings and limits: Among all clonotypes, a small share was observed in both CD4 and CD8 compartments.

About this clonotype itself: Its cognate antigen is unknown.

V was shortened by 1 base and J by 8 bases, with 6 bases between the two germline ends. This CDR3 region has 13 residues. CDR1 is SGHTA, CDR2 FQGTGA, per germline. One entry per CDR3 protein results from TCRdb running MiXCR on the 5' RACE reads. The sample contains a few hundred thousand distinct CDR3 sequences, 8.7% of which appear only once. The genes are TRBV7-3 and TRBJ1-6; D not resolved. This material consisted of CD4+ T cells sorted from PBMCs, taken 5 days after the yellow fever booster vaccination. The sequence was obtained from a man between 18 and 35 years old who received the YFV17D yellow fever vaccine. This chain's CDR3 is CASSLMAYSPLHF. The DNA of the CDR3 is TGTGCCAGCAGCTTAATGGCCTATTCACCCCTCCACTTT.